The 30 T cell receptor beta chains below all came from one sample that was sequenced in a study of T cell repertoires in aging, cancer and after chemotherapy. The template was genomic DNA from peripheral blood, not RNA. Multiplex touch-down PCR with TRB-A/B primers amplified rearranged V-D-J TRB sequences. Using its own MiXCR run on the multiplex PCR reads, TCRdb lists one record per CDR3 protein. The table includes 9,000 or so distinct CDR3 sequences, about two fifths detected once. Material for sequencing was blood. Source of these receptors: a human donor in good health.

J is TRBJ2-7 and V is TRBV5-6; D not certain. Per the germline V gene, CDR1 is SGHDT and CDR2 is YYEEEE. CDR3 length equals 11 residues. V lost 4 bases and J 7 bases, leaving 9 bases between the germline ends. CDR3 nucleotides: TGTGCCAGCAGCGATTACAGAGAGCAGTACTTC. It translates to CASSDYREQYF.

The chain links TRBV7-2 to TRBJ2-5; TRBD1 agrees at 8 bases. Trimming at V came to 5 bases and at J to 2 bases, leaving 13 bases not matched to a gene. Germline V gene sequence: CDR1 SGHTA, CDR2 FQGNSA. The CDR3 is 17 residues long. The DNA for the CDR3 is TGTGCCAGCAGCGCTAGTCCCTTCAGGACAGGGCAAGAGACCCAGTACTTC. As protein: CASSASPFRTGQETQYF.

This clonotype showed up just a few times. The CDR3 DNA reads TGTGCCAGTCAGAACAGGGAAGGCTTTGAGGGCTACACCTTC. Encoded protein: CASQNREGFEGYTF. The V gene is TRBV12-3 or TRBV12-4, the J gene TRBJ1-2; D is perhaps TRBD1 (6 bases). V dropped 9 bases and J dropped 8 bases, with 22 bases sitting between them. The CDR3 consists of 14 residues.

This clonotype occurred a few times. The V gene is TRBV15, the J gene TRBJ1-5; D not certain. Trimming pared 0 bases from V and 1 base from J, leaving 7 bases between. The CDR3 covers 15 residues. In germline, CDR1 is LNHNV, CDR2 YYDKDF (reference sequence). Here the CDR3 DNA reads TGTGCCACCAGCAGAGAGGTACAGAGCAATCAGCCCCAGCATTTT. It yields the protein CATSREVQSNQPQHF.

This chain uses TRBV19 with TRBJ2-4; possibly TRBD1 for D (6 bases). Per germline, CDR1 LNHDA and CDR2 SQIVND (reference sequence). V gave up 7 bases and J gave up 3 bases, with 16 bases separating them. The CDR3 length is 15 residues. Here the CDR3 reads CASNSGEGGKNIQYF. CDR3 in DNA: TGTGCCAGTAATTCAGGGGAAGGGGGCAAAAACATTCAGTACTTC.

The CDR3 region is CASSFSGLVYGYTF. CDR3 in DNA: TGTGCCAGCAGTTTTTCGGGATTGGTCTATGGCTACACCTTC. The J gene is TRBJ1-2, the V gene TRBV12-3 or TRBV12-4; no definite D call. The V end lost 3 bases, the J end lost 4 bases, and 12 bases lay between the germline ends. The CDR3 has 14 amino acids.

CDR3 in DNA: TGCGCCAGCAGCCAAGATAGGTGGGAAGAGACCCAGTACTTC. Its translation is CASSQDRWEETQYF. The chain joins TRBV4-3 to TRBJ2-5, with D hard to call. V was pared by 0 bases and J by 3 bases, with 8 bases between. Germline V gene lookup returns CDR1 LGHNA and CDR2 YSLEER. CDR3 length: 14 residues.

This sequence joins TRBV19 and TRBJ2-2; the D is unclear. V lost 5 bases and J 3 bases, leaving 16 bases between the germline ends. Germline V gene sequence: CDR1 LNHDA, CDR2 SQIVND (reference sequence). This CDR3 spans 16 amino acids. The CDR3 is CASSLTLGWDTGELFF. CDR3 DNA: TGTGCCAGTAGTCTTACCCTCGGATGGGACACCGGGGAGCTGTTTTTT. The variable domain in full, completed from reference TRBV19 and TRBJ2-2, reads DGGITQSPKYLFRKEGQNVTLSCEQNLNHDAMYWYRQDPGQGLRLIYYSQIVNDFQKGDIAEGYSVSREKKESFPLTVTSAQKNPTAFYLCASSLTLGWDTGELFFGEGSRLTVL.

The chain has TRBV10-3 and TRBJ2-7; D could derive from TRBD1 or TRBD2 (5 bases each). The V end was cut by 2 bases, the J end by 3 bases, with 11 bases between. The CDR3 contains 14 residues. CDR1 and CDR2 (germline): ENHRY, SYGVKD. The CDR3 is CAISEVRGDYEQYF. CDR3 sequence (DNA): TGTGCCATCAGTGAGGTGCGAGGGGACTACGAGCAGTACTTC.

This chain links TRBV29-1 with TRBJ1-1; D unclear. Germline values: CDR1 SQVTM, CDR2 ANQGSEA. The ends were cut back, 8 bases at V and 5 bases at J, with 15 bases in the middle. CDR3 length equals 12 residues. The CDR3 bases are TGCAGCCCCGGAAGGGCAAAAACTGAAGCTTTCTTT. Its translation: CSPGRAKTEAFF.

A few counts support this clonotype. This chain joins TRBV18 and TRBJ2-7; 7 bases are shared with TRBD2. V shed 4 bases and J 6 bases; nucleotides not matched to a gene: 9. This CDR3 is built from 14 residues. Germline CDR1 reads KGHSH; CDR2 reads LQKENI. DNA for the CDR3: TGTGCCAGCTCACTCTACCGGGAGGCGCGCGAGCAGTACTTC. Translated, it gives CASSLYREAREQYF.

The V call is TRBV19, the J call TRBJ1-1; no clear D. CDR1 is LNHDA and CDR2 is SQIVND in the germline V gene (reference sequence). This CDR3 spans 12 amino acids. V shed 7 bases and J shed 5 bases, with 11 bases lying between them. This chain's CDR3 is CASITPETEAFF. The CDR3 nucleotides read TGTGCCAGTATTACTCCGGAAACTGAAGCTTTCTTT.

This chain links TRBV15 with TRBJ1-5; D is undetermined. The CDR3 runs to 13 residues. V was cut by 1 base and J by 8 bases, with 9 bases left in between. Germline V gene data show CDR1 as LNHNV and CDR2 as YYDKDF (reference sequence). The CDR3 loop is CATSRAPWEPQHF. CDR3 nucleotides: TGTGCCACCAGCAGAGCACCTTGGGAGCCCCAGCATTTT.

This clonotype was detected only a few times. The chain combines TRBV19 with TRBJ2-1; weak D call: TRBD1 (5 bases). CDR1 LNHDA and CDR2 SQIVND come from the germline V gene (reference sequence). V gave up 4 bases and J gave up 4 bases, with 8 bases separating them. The CDR3 runs 13 residues. This CDR3 reads CASSSHRYNEQFF. The CDR3 nucleotides read TGTGCCAGTAGTAGTCACAGGTACAATGAGCAGTTCTTC.

This clonotype came up a few times. V and J are TRBV27 and TRBJ1-2; no definite D call. The CDR3 contains 15 residues. Germline V gene data show CDR1 as MNHEY and CDR2 as SMNVEV (reference sequence). Trimming took off 5 bases at V and 4 bases at J, with 17 bases between the two ends. CDR3 residues: CASSQTGSGAYGYTF. The CDR3 DNA is TGTGCCAGCAGTCAGACCGGGAGCGGTGCCTATGGCTACACCTTC.

This chain links TRBV15 with TRBJ1-1; no clear D. V lost 8 bases and J lost 10, with 14 bases in between. Per germline, CDR1 LNHNV and CDR2 YYDKDF (reference sequence). The CDR3 runs to 11 residues. CDR3 nucleotides: TGTGCCACCGGCACCCGGGAGCGAGCTTTCTTT. It specifies CATGTRERAFF.

This clonotype was found once. The genes are TRBV6-5 and TRBJ1-5; D gene unclear. The germline CDR1 and CDR2 sequences are MNHEY and SVGAGI. Trimming left V 5 bases short and J 8 bases short, with 16 bases between. The CDR3 is made up of 14 amino acids. The CDR3 DNA reads as TGTGCCAGCAGTGAATTACAATTTACGGAGCCCCAGCATTTT. Encoded protein: CASSELQFTEPQHF.

This clonotype was seen a few times. The V and J genes are TRBV13 and TRBJ2-3; TRBD2 aligns across 11 bases. CDR1 and CDR2 (germline): PRHDT, FYEKMQ (reference sequence). CDR3 length: 16 amino acids. V lost 0 bases, J lost 4 bases, and 3 bases stayed unmatched. CDR3 protein: CASSLGQLAGADTQYF. CDR3 DNA sequence: TGTGCCAGCAGCTTAGGACAACTAGCGGGAGCAGATACGCAGTATTTT.

The chain is built from TRBV27 and TRBJ1-5, with 9 positions matching TRBD1. This CDR3 has 18 amino acids. After removal of 1 base from V and 3 bases from J, the junction contained 10 bases not matched to a gene. CDR1 and CDR2 (germline): MNHEY, SMNVEV (reference sequence). CDR3 region: CASSLLRGDRAINQPQHF. CDR3 DNA sequence: TGTGCCAGCAGTTTATTACGGGGGGACAGGGCGATCAATCAGCCCCAGCATTTT.

This clonotype was seen only a few times. The chain links TRBV15 to TRBJ2-1, with 8 bases fitting TRBD1. V dropped 4 bases and J dropped 6; count of bases not matched to a gene: 8. Germline CDR1 is LNHNV and CDR2 is YYDKDF (reference sequence). This CDR3 is 15 amino acids long. CDR3 sequence: CATSKDRALSNEQFF. Written as DNA, the CDR3 is TGTGCCACCAGCAAGGACAGGGCGCTGAGCAATGAGCAGTTCTTC.

This clonotype was seen only a few times. The chain recombines TRBV12-3 or TRBV12-4 with TRBJ1-2; D not certain. This CDR3 is 12 amino acids long. Trimming removed 5 bases at V and 7 bases at J, with 11 bases between. As DNA, the CDR3 is TGTGCCAGCAGTCTCCGGGGAAGTGGCTACACCTTC. Protein: CASSLRGSGYTF.

In this sample, this clonotype turned up a few times. V is TRBV19 and J is TRBJ2-7; D is undetermined. Germline-derived CDR1 and CDR2 are LNHDA and SQIVND (reference sequence). CDR3 size: 15 residues. The V gene lost 2 bases and the J gene lost 4 bases, with 15 bases spanning the gap. Written as DNA, the CDR3 is TGTGCCAGTAGTATAAACCAGAATGGGTGGTACGAGCAGTACTTC. Translating gives CASSINQNGWYEQYF. The full variable domain, completed using reference TRBV19 and TRBJ2-7, is DGGITQSPKYLFRKEGQNVTLSCEQNLNHDAMYWYRQDPGQGLRLIYYSQIVNDFQKGDIAEGYSVSREKKESFPLTVTSAQKNPTAFYLCASSINQNGWYEQYFGPGTRLTVT.

With respect to this clonotype: One end of the junction varies from germline; a read error may be responsible. The V call is TRBV20-1, the J call TRBJ2-1; 9 bases agree with TRBD2. Germline V gene data show CDR1 as DFQATT and CDR2 as SNEGSKA (reference sequence). The CDR3 runs to 11 residues. The CDR3 protein is CSARAGTSGSF. As DNA, the CDR3 is TGCAGTGCTAGAGCGGGAACTAGCGGGTCCTTC.

The chain is built from TRBV7-9 and TRBJ2-1; 12 bases agree with TRBD2. Germline V gives CDR1 SEHNR, CDR2 FQNEAQ (reference sequence). The CDR3 consists of 16 residues. The V gene end was trimmed by 4 bases and the J gene end by 8 bases; junction bases not matched to a gene: 9. CDR3 DNA: TGTGCCAGCAGCTGGGCTCTAGCGGGAGGGCCCGATGAGCAGTTCTTC. Protein product: CASSWALAGGPDEQFF.

By sample fraction, this clonotype is medium-sized. This sequence joins TRBV29-1 and TRBJ2-5, with TRBD2 matching over 9 bases. CDR3 size: 13 residues. With 7 bases clipped from V and 0 bases from J, the junction kept 3 bases outside the gene matches. Germline V gene data show CDR1 as SQVTM and CDR2 as ANQGSEA. The DNA of the CDR3 is TGCAGCGGCTTAGCGGGAGACCAAGAGACCCAGTACTTC. This gives the protein CSGLAGDQETQYF.

In regard to this clonotype: This may come from a read error, since a much larger clone is one base off. The chain is built from TRBV6-5 and TRBJ2-6; TRBD2 agrees at 11 bases. CDR1 is MNHEY and CDR2 is SVGAGI in the germline V gene. Losses at the gene ends were 7 bases for V and 7 bases for J; bases not matched to a gene: 6. The CDR3 is 15 amino acids. The CDR3 DNA reads TGTGCCAGCAACCCCACTAGCGGGAGAGCCAACGTCCTGACTTTC. This translates into CASNPTSGRANVLTF.

The rearrangement links TRBV6-5 to TRBJ1-2; TRBD1 agrees at 7 bases. Germline loops: CDR1 MNHEY, CDR2 SVGAGI. The CDR3 extends over 15 amino acids. V was pared by 7 bases and J by 6 bases, with 14 bases of the junction left unmatched. Here the CDR3 reads CASTHSSRGSNGYTF. As DNA, the CDR3 is TGTGCCAGCACCCACAGCTCCAGGGGGTCTAATGGCTACACCTTC.

This clonotype was counted between two and nine times. The chain has TRBV13 and TRBJ2-1; D possibly matches TRBD1 or TRBD2 (5 bases each). This CDR3 has 17 residues. V was pared by 4 bases and J by 5 bases, with 21 bases between. Germline CDR1 PRHDT, CDR2 FYEKMQ (reference sequence). The CDR3 sequence is CASSSRVGPLSNNEQFF. The CDR3 DNA follows: TGTGCCAGCAGCTCACGGGTGGGACCGCTCTCGAACAATGAGCAGTTCTTC. The full variable domain, in which reference TRBV13 and TRBJ2-1 provide the parts outside the CDR3, is AAGVIQSPRHLIKEKRETATLKCYPIPRHDTVYWYQQGPGQDPQFLISFYEKMQSDKGSIPDRFSAQQFSDYHSELNMSSLELGDSALYFCASSSRVGPLSNNEQFFGPGTRLTVL.

The CDR3 bases are TGTGCCAGCAGTTCCACAGGGGAGGCTGCCTACAATGAGCAGTTCTTC. Translated, it gives CASSSTGEAAYNEQFF. This chain joins TRBV27 and TRBJ2-1; D may be TRBD1 (7 bases). V was pared by 4 bases and J by 2 bases, with 15 bases between. Germline V gene sequence: CDR1 MNHEY, CDR2 SMNVEV (reference sequence). The CDR3 has 16 amino acids.

This chain joins TRBV11-3 and TRBJ2-7; TRBD1 aligns across 11 bases. Unmatched junction bases numbered 6, after V lost 5 bases and J lost 3 bases. This CDR3 region has 15 residues. Per the germline V gene, CDR1 is SGHNT and CDR2 is YENEEA. The CDR3 loop is CASSPWDRGSYEQYF. The CDR3 DNA reads as TGTGCCAGCAGCCCCTGGGACAGGGGGAGCTACGAGCAGTACTTC.